Each of the 17 T cell receptor beta chains below was sequenced from the same sample in a study of beta chain features in type 1 diabetes. Expressed TCRB transcripts were sequenced because the entire RNA isolate underwent reverse transcription. Profiled with immunoSEQ multiplex PCR; TCRdb holds only in-frame clones, not every one. The sample contains some 400,000 clones, more than 13% of which appear only once. The source material was naive CD4+ T cells from blood. The receptor source for this set is a woman under 30 in good health.

This chain links TRBV4-1 with TRBJ2-1; D call uncertain. V was clipped by 6 bases and J by 5 bases, with 17 bases between them. Germline lookup yields CDR1 MGHRA and CDR2 YSYEKL. The CDR3 spans 15 residues. The CDR3 DNA reads as TGCGCCAGCAGAGTTCTAGAGATGAGTGACAATGAGCAGTTCTTC. Translation gives CASRVLEMSDNEQFF.

The chain employs TRBV5-6 and TRBJ1-1; D is possibly TRBD1 (5 bases). The germline CDR1 and CDR2 sequences are SGHDT and YYEEEE. There are 16 residues in the CDR3. Trimming shortened V by 0 bases and J by 1 base, and 13 bases separated the two germline ends. The CDR3 spells CASSLGGRATNTEAFF. CDR3 coding DNA: TGTGCCAGCAGCTTGGGTGGCAGGGCTACGAACACTGAAGCTTTCTTT.

J is TRBJ2-1 and V is TRBV28; 9 nucleotides align to TRBD2. V shed 5 bases, J shed 6 bases, and the junction held 5 bases outside the gene matches. The CDR3 consists of 14 residues. Germline V lookup: CDR1 MDHEN, CDR2 SYDVKM. In DNA form, the CDR3 reads TGTGCCAGCAGTGTTAGCGGGAGAATCAATGAGCAGTTCTTC. Translated, it gives CASSVSGRINEQFF. Complete variable domain (other parts from reference TRBV28 and TRBJ2-1): DVKVTQSSRYLVKRTGEKVFLECVQDMDHENMFWYRQDPGLGLRLIYFSYDVKMKEKGDIPEGYSVSREKKERFSLILESASTNQTSMYLCASSVSGRINEQFFGPGTRLTVL.

This clone was detected a few times. V usage is TRBV29-1 and J usage is TRBJ2-2; D is ambiguous. V lost 5 bases, J lost 1 base, and 11 bases lay in between. The CDR3 has 14 residues. The germline CDR1 and CDR2 sequences are SQVTM and ANQGSEA. This CDR3 reads CSVLEKLNTGELFF. The DNA for the CDR3 is TGCAGCGTTCTTGAGAAGCTGAACACCGGGGAGCTGTTTTTT.

The sample holds a few counts of this clone. The V and J genes are TRBV30 and TRBJ2-7; 14 positions match TRBD2. Germline V gene lookup returns CDR1 GTSNPN and CDR2 SVGIG (reference sequence). The CDR3 is 15 amino acids. V lost 1 base to trimming and J lost 6 bases; unmatched junction nucleotides: 5. CDR3 in DNA: TGTGCCTGGAGTGGGATGACTAGCGGGAGGGCCGAGCAGTACTTC. Translated, it gives CAWSGMTSGRAEQYF.

In its sample, this clone was seen a few times. V gene TRBV28 combines with J gene TRBJ2-7, with no clear D. Trimming took 5 bases from V and 0 from J, leaving 11 bases between them. The germline V gene encodes CDR1 MDHEN and CDR2 SYDVKM. The CDR3 is made up of 14 amino acids. In nucleotides, the CDR3 is TGTGCCAGCAGTCCGAATAGTGTCTCCTACGAGCAGTACTTC. It codes for CASSPNSVSYEQYF. The entire variable domain, with the rest obtained from reference TRBV28 and TRBJ2-7, is as follows: DVKVTQSSRYLVKRTGEKVFLECVQDMDHENMFWYRQDPGLGLRLIYFSYDVKMKEKGDIPEGYSVSREKKERFSLILESASTNQTSMYLCASSPNSVSYEQYFGPGTRLTVT.

In its sample, this clone was seen a few times. This chain joins TRBV5-1 and TRBJ2-7, with 7 bases fitting TRBD2. Germline lookup yields CDR1 SGHRS and CDR2 YFSETQ. V was clipped by 4 bases and J by 7 bases; unmatched bases: 5. CDR3 size: 12 residues. In DNA, the CDR3 is TGCGCCAGCAGCCGACCCGGGGGGGAGCAGTACTTC. Encoded protein: CASSRPGGEQYF.

The chain uses TRBV30 and TRBJ1-3; 11 bases agree with TRBD1. The CDR3 is made up of 14 amino acids. The J segment lost 0 bases and the V segment lost 8 bases, leaving 3 bases of the junction unmatched. The germline V gene has CDR1 GTSNPN and CDR2 SVGIG (reference sequence). The CDR3 DNA is TGTGCCGCCGGGACAGGGGGCTCTGGAAACACCATATATTTT. It encodes CAAGTGGSGNTIYF.

This clone was seen a handful of times. This chain uses TRBV30 with TRBJ1-5; 10 positions match TRBD1. Germline values: CDR1 GTSNPN, CDR2 SVGIG (reference sequence). The length of the CDR3 is 16 residues. V was pared by 0 bases and J by 3 bases, with 5 bases of the junction left unmatched. CDR3 in DNA: TGTGCCTGGAGTGTAGTCGGGACAGGGGACAATCAGCCCCAGCATTTT. It yields the protein CAWSVVGTGDNQPQHF.

The rearrangement joins TRBV7-2 to TRBJ2-5, with 11 nucleotides matching TRBD2. The CDR3 is 15 residues long. CDR1 is SGHTA, CDR2 FQGNSA, per germline. With 5 bases clipped from V and 5 bases from J, the junction kept 7 bases outside the gene matches. As DNA, the CDR3 is TGTGCCAGCAGCCCGCGGACTAGCGGGTGGGAGACCCAGTACTTC. It yields the protein CASSPRTSGWETQYF.

This clone was detected only a few times. V and J are TRBV18 and TRBJ2-7, with 8 bases identical to TRBD1. The CDR3 totals 15 residues. Unmatched junction bases numbered 6, after V lost 5 bases and J lost 0 bases. The germline gives CDR1 KGHSH, CDR2 LQKENI. The CDR3 DNA reads as TGTGCCAGCTCATCCCAGACAGGGGTCTCCTACGAGCAGTACTTC. Its protein product is CASSSQTGVSYEQYF.

The J gene is TRBJ2-7, the V gene TRBV30, with TRBD2 matching over 8 bases. V was clipped by 4 bases and J by 2 bases; unmatched bases: 4. This CDR3 is 13 amino acids long. Germline V CDR1 and CDR2: GTSNPN, SVGIG (reference sequence). In DNA form, the CDR3 reads TGTGCCTGGAATCGGGGGGGGGCCTACGAGCAGTACTTC. Its protein is CAWNRGGAYEQYF.

This clone was seen only a few times. The gene calls are TRBV6-6 and TRBJ2-2, with D perhaps matching TRBD1 (6 bases). This CDR3 contains 16 residues. Germline lookup yields CDR1 MNHNY and CDR2 SVGAGI (reference sequence). The V end was cut by 7 bases, the J end by 3 bases, with 18 bases between. The chain's CDR3 is CASTYRELPHTGELFF. In DNA, the CDR3 is TGTGCCAGCACCTACAGGGAACTCCCCCACACCGGGGAGCTGTTTTTT.

Points on this clone: Compared with germline, one end of the junction differs, possibly owing to a read error. V usage is TRBV7-7 and J usage is TRBJ2-5, with TRBD1 identical over 10 bases. The CDR3 is made up of 15 amino acids. The V gene's germline CDR1 is SSHAT and CDR2 FNYEAQ (reference sequence). The CDR3 sequence: CASSSWTGGGETQYF. The DNA for the CDR3 is TGTGCTAGCAGCTCTTGGACAGGGGGGGGAGAGACCCAGTACTTC. Looking up the rest from reference TRBV7-7 and TRBJ2-5 gives the full variable domain: GAGVSQSPRYKVTKRGQDVTLRCDPISSHATLYWYQQALGQGPEFLTYFNYEAQPDKSGLPSDRFSAERPEGSISTLTIQRTEQRDSAMYRCASSSWTGGGETQYFGPGTRLLVL.

This chain joins TRBV27 and TRBJ2-7, with 12 positions matching TRBD2. CDR1 is MNHEY and CDR2 is SMNVEV in the germline V gene (reference sequence). The CDR3 is made up of 14 amino acids. J gave up 7 bases and V 6 bases, and 7 bases lay outside the gene matches. CDR3 residues: CASSYRLAGEEQYF. The CDR3 nucleotides are TGTGCCAGCAGCTACCGACTAGCGGGAGAAGAGCAGTACTTC.

This clone came up a few times. Mismatch with germline at one junction end may stem from a read error. The chain links TRBV29-1 to TRBJ2-2; the match to TRBD1 covers 7 bases. The germline CDR1 and CDR2 sequences are SQVTM and ANQGSEA. This CDR3 spans 17 amino acids. The CDR3 DNA sequence: TGCAGCGTTCTCGGCCGACGAGGGGGCACGAAGACCGGGGAGCTGTTTTTT. It specifies CSVLGRRGGTKTGELFF.

This clone has just a few counts. The chain recombines TRBV7-9 with TRBJ2-7, with D maybe TRBD1 (5 bases). Trimming left V 2 bases short and J 6 bases short, with 11 bases between. This CDR3 region has 13 residues. The germline CDR1 and CDR2 sequences are SEHNR and FQNEAQ (reference sequence). The CDR3 DNA reads TGTGCCAGCAGCTTATCAGGGCAGGGCGAGCAGTACTTC. Its protein is CASSLSGQGEQYF.